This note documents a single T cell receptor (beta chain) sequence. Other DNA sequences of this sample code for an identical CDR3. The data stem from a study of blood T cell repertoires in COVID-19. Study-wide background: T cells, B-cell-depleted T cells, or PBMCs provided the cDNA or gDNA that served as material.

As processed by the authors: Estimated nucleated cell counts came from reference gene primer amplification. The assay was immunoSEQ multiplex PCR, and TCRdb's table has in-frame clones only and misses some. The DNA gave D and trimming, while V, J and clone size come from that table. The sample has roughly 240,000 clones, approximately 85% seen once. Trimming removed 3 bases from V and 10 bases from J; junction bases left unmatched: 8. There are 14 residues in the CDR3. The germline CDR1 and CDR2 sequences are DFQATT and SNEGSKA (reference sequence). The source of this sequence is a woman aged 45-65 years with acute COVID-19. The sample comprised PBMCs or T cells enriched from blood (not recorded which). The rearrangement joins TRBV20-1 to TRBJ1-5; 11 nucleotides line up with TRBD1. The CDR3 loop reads CSASRGQGDRPQHF. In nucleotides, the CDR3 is TGCAGTGCTAGTAGGGGACAGGGGGATCGACCCCAGCATTTT.